The 15 T cell receptor beta chains below all came from one sample that was sequenced in a study of type 1 and type 2 diabetes patients. Amplification started from genomic DNA. A primer set of 30 forward and 13 reverse primers amplified the CDR3. TCRdb re-analysed the multiplex PCR reads in MiXCR, keeping a single row per CDR3 protein. This sample has under 300,000 distinct CDR3 sequences; 40% to 50% occur once, and the top ten carry approximately 15%. Sequenced material: peripheral blood mononuclear cells (PBMCs). The receptors stem from a young man with type 2 diabetes.

This clonotype has only a few counts. The V gene is TRBV19, the J gene TRBJ1-2; D call uncertain. The germline V gene encodes CDR1 LNHDA and CDR2 SQIVND (reference sequence). This CDR3 spans 13 amino acids. The germline V and J ends were trimmed by 7 bases and 6 bases, with 15 bases remaining between them. This CDR3 is CASTPVGGNGYTF. In DNA form, the CDR3 reads TGTGCCAGTACCCCCGTGGGCGGGAATGGCTACACCTTC.

The DNA of the CDR3 is TGTGCCATCAGTGAACAGGGGTTGTCCTACAATGAGCAGTTCTTC. Translated: CAISEQGLSYNEQFF. V is TRBV10-3 and J is TRBJ2-1, with TRBD1 matching over 7 bases. Germline V gene lookup returns CDR1 ENHRY and CDR2 SYGVKD. The CDR3 extends over 15 amino acids. V lost 3 bases to trimming and J lost 1 base; unmatched junction nucleotides: 3.

V is TRBV2 and J is TRBJ2-3; TRBD2 matches 10 bases. Germline loops: CDR1 SNHLY, CDR2 FYNNEI. V dropped 7 bases and J dropped 6; count of bases not matched to a gene: 7. CDR3 length equals 14 residues. The CDR3 region has the DNA TGTGCCAGCATGACCGGACTAGCGGCGGATACGCAGTATTTT. Translating it yields CASMTGLAADTQYF.

Details on this clonotype: A read error may account for a junction end that differs from germline. This chain links TRBV25-1 with TRBJ1-2; D unclear. The germline CDR1 and CDR2 sequences are MGHDK and SYGVNS. The CDR3 has 14 amino acids. The CDR3 is CASSPQRGPPGYTF. In nucleotides, the CDR3 is TGCGCCAGCAGCCCTCAGCGCGGGCCTCCGGGCTACACCTTC.

The chain carries TRBV2 and TRBJ1-1; D unclear. The V end was cut by 6 bases, the J end by 2 bases, with 13 bases between. Germline lookup yields CDR1 SNHLY and CDR2 FYNNEI. The length of the CDR3 is 14 residues. CDR3 bases: TGTGCCAGCAGCTTAAAACAGCAAAACACTGAAGCTTTCTTT. Translated: CASSLKQQNTEAFF.

This chain connects TRBV12-3 or TRBV12-4 to TRBJ1-2; 7 bases align to TRBD1. The CDR3 length is 14 residues. The V gene end was trimmed by 1 base and the J gene end by 8 bases; junction bases not matched to a gene: 7. The CDR3 spells CASSLERGLRGYTF. The CDR3 DNA is TGTGCCAGCAGTTTAGAAAGGGGGCTCAGGGGCTACACCTTC.

This chain joins TRBV6-1 and TRBJ2-7; 10 bases map to TRBD1. Germline V lookup: CDR1 MNHNS, CDR2 SASEGT. This CDR3 region has 13 residues. V dropped 10 bases and J dropped 3; count of bases not matched to a gene: 6. In DNA form, the CDR3 reads TGTGCCACCCCGGGACAGGGGTACTACGAGCAGTACTTC. Its translation is CATPGQGYYEQYF.

Here the CDR3 reads CASRATGIFNEQYF. CDR3 nucleotides: TGTGCCAGCAGAGCAACAGGGATATTTAACGAGCAGTACTTC. The chain recombines TRBV2 with TRBJ2-7; D possibly corresponds to TRBD1 (6 bases). CDR1 is SNHLY, CDR2 FYNNEI, per germline. Trimming removed 6 bases from V and 5 bases from J, with 17 bases in between. The CDR3 is 14 amino acids.

This sequence joins TRBV18 and TRBJ2-7, with D hard to call. The J call is uncertain, as TRBJ2-5 better fits the DNA end. The CDR3 length is 13 residues. Germline CDR1 and CDR2: KGHSH and LQKENI. The CDR3 reads CASSPPTRETQYF. The CDR3 coding sequence is TGTGCCAGCTCACCACCGACGCGGGAGACCCAGTACTTC.

The chain is built from TRBV9 and TRBJ1-1, with a weak D call TRBD1 (5 bases). This CDR3 is 14 amino acids long. Per germline, CDR1 SGDLS and CDR2 YYNGEE. V was shortened by 3 bases and J by 1 base, with 10 bases between the two germline ends. DNA of the CDR3: TGTGCCAGCAGCGGCAGGGAGGGGAACACTGAAGCTTTCTTT. It is translated as CASSGREGNTEAFF.

There are many counts of this clonotype. CDR3 nucleotides: TGTGCCACCTCAAGTGAAGAGACCCAGTACTTC. It yields the protein CATSSEETQYF. The genes are TRBV24-1 and TRBJ2-5; no clear D. Trimming pared 9 bases from V and 3 bases from J, leaving 7 bases between. The CDR3 totals 11 residues. In germline, CDR1 is KGHDR, CDR2 SFDVKD.

This clonotype occurred a few times. The chain carries TRBV7-2 and TRBJ2-7, with 7 bases aligning to TRBD1. CDR1 is SGHTA and CDR2 is FQGNSA in the germline V gene. The CDR3 length is 14 residues. The V segment lost 3 bases and the J segment 3 bases; nucleotides outside the gene matches: 5. CDR3 in amino acids: CASSFGTDHYEQYF. Written as DNA, the CDR3 is TGTGCCAGCAGCTTTGGGACAGACCACTACGAGCAGTACTTC.

This chain links TRBV12-3 or TRBV12-4 with TRBJ2-5; D might be TRBD1 or TRBD2, each matching 7 bases. The last part of the DNA fits TRBJ2-1 better; the J call may be wrong. The CDR3 runs 14 residues. CDR3 nucleotide sequence: TGTGCCAGCCGTCCTCAACCAGGGGGGGGTGAGCAGTTCTTC. It specifies CASRPQPGGGEQFF.

The chain links TRBV20-1 to TRBJ2-7; 14 bases fit TRBD2. The CDR3 sequence is 17 residues long. Per the germline V gene, CDR1 is DFQATT and CDR2 is SNEGSKA (reference sequence). V lost 1 base, J lost 6 bases, and 11 bases stayed unmatched. DNA for the CDR3: TGCAGTGCTAGAGGACTTACTCCCGGGACTAGCGGGAGCGAGCAGTACTTC. Amino acids: CSARGLTPGTSGSEQYF.

This clonotype has a single count. The DNA for the CDR3 is TGCAGTGCACCCAAAGGGTTATCCCTAGCCAAAAACATTCAGTACTTC. This codes for CSAPKGLSLAKNIQYF. This chain links TRBV20-1 with TRBJ2-4; D is unresolved. CDR3 length: 16 residues. V was clipped by 6 bases and J by 0 bases, with 18 bases between them. CDR1 is DFQATT and CDR2 is SNEGSKA in the germline V gene (reference sequence).